This entry lists 5 T cell receptor beta chains sequenced from one sample in a study of T cells in Graves' hyperthyroidism and ophthalmopathy. Using RNA transcripts as the source, TCR beta CDR3 regions were amplified. HTBI primers were the set used in a first-round RT-PCR of the TCR CDR3. TCRdb processed the multiplex PCR reads anew with MiXCR; each CDR3 protein has one entry. The sample carries 560,000 or so distinct CDR3 sequences, just under 20% recorded once. The sample was blood. The origin of the receptors is a man between 40 and 49 years old with Graves' ophthalmopathy.

The rearrangement joins TRBV20-1 to TRBJ2-7; maybe TRBD1 (6 bases). Germline-derived CDR1 and CDR2 are DFQATT and SNEGSKA (reference sequence). The V end was cut by 5 bases, the J end by 0 bases, with 11 bases between. The CDR3 runs 13 residues. The CDR3 nucleotides are TGCAGTGCTCTGGACAGAAACTCCTACGAGCAGTACTTC. This gives the protein CSALDRNSYEQYF.

Only a few counts were recorded for this clonotype. This chain connects TRBV19 to TRBJ2-2, with TRBD1 matching 10 bases. There are 16 residues in the CDR3. Germline V lookup: CDR1 LNHDA, CDR2 SQIVND (reference sequence). V was clipped by 3 bases and J by 5 bases; unmatched bases: 6. The CDR3 DNA sequence: TGTGCCAGTAGTATGACAGGGGGCGCTGGAACCGGGGAGCTGTTTTTT. Translation: CASSMTGGAGTGELFF.

This clonotype was observed a few times. This chain uses TRBV2 with TRBJ2-7; TRBD1 matches 9 bases. Per the germline V gene, CDR1 is SNHLY and CDR2 is FYNNEI. The V gene end was trimmed by 6 bases and the J gene end by 7 bases; junction bases not matched to a gene: 7. This CDR3 comprises 13 residues. CDR3 DNA sequence: TGTGCCAGCAGATACAGGGGGCGGGGGGAGCAGTACTTC. Its protein is CASRYRGRGEQYF. Filled out from reference TRBV2 and TRBJ2-7, the complete variable domain reads EPEVTQTPSHQVTQMGQEVILRCVPISNHLYFYWYRQILGQKVEFLVSFYNNEISEKSEIFDDQFSVERPDGSNFTLKIRSTKLEDSAMYFCASRYRGRGEQYFGPGTRLTVT.

The V call is TRBV30, the J call TRBJ2-3, with a tentative D call TRBD2 (5 bases). Germline loops: CDR1 GTSNPN, CDR2 SVGIG (reference sequence). The V end was cut by 3 bases, the J end by 8 bases, with 18 bases between. The CDR3 runs to 14 residues. The CDR3 region is CAWSFGLREGTQYF. In nucleotides, the CDR3 is TGTGCCTGGAGCTTCGGACTCAGAGAGGGTACGCAGTATTTT.

In this sample, this clonotype turned up a few times. The chain is built from TRBV10-3 and TRBJ1-1; maybe TRBD1 (5 bases). The V end was cut by 4 bases, the J end by 6 bases, with 9 bases between. CDR3 length: 12 amino acids. Germline assignment: CDR1 ENHRY and CDR2 SYGVKD. CDR3 in amino acids: CAISGPGSEAFF. DNA of the CDR3: TGTGCCATCAGTGGACCAGGGTCTGAAGCTTTCTTT.